This T cell receptor beta chain was found in a study of blood T cell repertoires in COVID-19. Study information: COVID-19 samples, acute and convalescent, were from the United States, Italy and Spain. Nucleic acid was either cDNA or gDNA, and it came from T cells, B-cell-depleted T cells, or PBMCs.

There are 17 residues in the CDR3. Trimming cost V 4 bases and J 0 bases; bases outside gene matches: 12. Looked up from germline, CDR1 is SQVTM and CDR2 is ANQGSEA. In the authors' workflow: Amplification of reference gene primers was used by the study to estimate nucleated cell counts. Profiled with immunoSEQ multiplex PCR; TCRdb holds only in-frame clones, not every one. The DNA was the basis for D and trimming; V, J and clone size are from that table. Among roughly 190,000 clones listed, roughly 85% were seen once. Sequences were obtained from peripheral blood. The chain employs TRBV29-1 and TRBJ2-1; 7 nucleotides match TRBD1. This sequence was found in a man aged 60 to 75 with active or convalescent COVID-19. CDR3 DNA sequence: TGCAGCGTTGTGGGGACAGTCCTACGGGGCTCCTACAATGAGCAGTTCTTC. Amino acids: CSVVGTVLRGSYNEQFF.